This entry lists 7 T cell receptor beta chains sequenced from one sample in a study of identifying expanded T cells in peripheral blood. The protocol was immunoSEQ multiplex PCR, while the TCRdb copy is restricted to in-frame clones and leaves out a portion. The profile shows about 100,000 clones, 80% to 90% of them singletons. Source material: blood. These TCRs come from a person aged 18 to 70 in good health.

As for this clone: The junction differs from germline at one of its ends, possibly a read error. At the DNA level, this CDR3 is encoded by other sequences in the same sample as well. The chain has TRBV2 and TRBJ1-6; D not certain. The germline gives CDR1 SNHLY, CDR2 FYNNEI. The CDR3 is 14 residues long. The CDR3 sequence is CASSEERTLLPLHF. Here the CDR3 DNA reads TGTGCTAGCAGTGAAGAGAGGACCCTTCTACCCCTCCACTTT.

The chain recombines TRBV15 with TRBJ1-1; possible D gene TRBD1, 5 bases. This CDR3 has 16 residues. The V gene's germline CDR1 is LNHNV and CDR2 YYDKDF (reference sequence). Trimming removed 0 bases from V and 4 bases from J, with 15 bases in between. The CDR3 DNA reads TGTGCCACCAGCAGAGATTACGGGGGATCCGGCACTGAAGCTTTCTTT. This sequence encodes CATSRDYGGSGTEAFF.

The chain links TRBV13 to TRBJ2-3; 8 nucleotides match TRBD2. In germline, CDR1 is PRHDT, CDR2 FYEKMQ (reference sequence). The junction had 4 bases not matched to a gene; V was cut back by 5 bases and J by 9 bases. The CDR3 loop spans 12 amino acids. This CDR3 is CASSPPGGTQYF. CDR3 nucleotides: TGTGCCAGCAGCCCCCCGGGGGGGACGCAGTATTTT.

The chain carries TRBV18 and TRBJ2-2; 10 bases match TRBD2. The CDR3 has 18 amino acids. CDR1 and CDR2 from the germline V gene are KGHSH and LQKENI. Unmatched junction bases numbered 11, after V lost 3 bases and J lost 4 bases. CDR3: CASSPPPAGGLPTGELFF. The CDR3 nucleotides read TGTGCCAGCTCACCCCCCCCAGCGGGAGGGCTCCCCACCGGGGAGCTGTTTTTT.

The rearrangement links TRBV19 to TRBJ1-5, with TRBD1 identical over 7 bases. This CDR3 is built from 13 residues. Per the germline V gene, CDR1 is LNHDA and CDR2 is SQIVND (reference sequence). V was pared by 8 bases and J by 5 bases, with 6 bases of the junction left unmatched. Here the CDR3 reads CASGQDHDQPQHF. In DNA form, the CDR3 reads TGTGCCAGTGGACAGGACCACGATCAGCCCCAGCATTTT.

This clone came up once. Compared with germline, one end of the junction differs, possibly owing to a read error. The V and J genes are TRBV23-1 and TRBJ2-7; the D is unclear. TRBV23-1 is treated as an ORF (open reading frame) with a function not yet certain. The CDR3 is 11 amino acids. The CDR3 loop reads CATSLPSEQYF. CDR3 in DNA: TGCGCCACCAGTCTCCCCTCCGAGCAGTACTTC.

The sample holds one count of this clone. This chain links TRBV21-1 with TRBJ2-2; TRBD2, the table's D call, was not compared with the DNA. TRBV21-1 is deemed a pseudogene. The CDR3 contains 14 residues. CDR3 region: CASSTRTRTGELFF. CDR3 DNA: TGTGCCAGCAGCACCCGGACTAGGACCGGGGAGCTGTTTTTT.